This record covers a single T cell receptor (beta chain). The specificity of this receptor is unknown. No base qualities exist here, and no much larger clone lies one base off it. This record comes from a study of shared T cell receptors in the human thymus (TCRdb year 2021). Some background on the complete study: The study examined how self-reactive, shared T-cell receptor alpha chains are generated in the human thymus.

The CDR3 runs 15 residues from the cysteine to the phenylalanine. The sequence is cut down to CDR3 DNA, 45 bases in frame from base 1. Trimming leaves V shorter by 3 bases and J shorter by 8 bases, with the junction holding 5 bases beyond the gene matches. Taken from the germline V gene, the CDR1 and CDR2 loops are MNHEY and SVGAGI. Library construction relied on the immunoSEQ multiplex PCR assay. The table comes from immuneACCESS by way of TCRdb, which keeps in-frame sequences with V and J called. Part of the clones is missing from these tables; in studies checked, under half for an unresolved V gene and the rest for unknown reasons. This sample has about 710,000 clones in its table, and about 87% of those were observed once. The ten largest clones capture under 0.01% of the sample. These data were also filed under a second study, of human thymus T cells. The second paper further reports: Immunologically healthy infants undergoing open corrective cardiac surgery for congenital heart defects in Finland were used as donors. Thymus tissue was obtained as surgical resects removed during corrective cardiac surgery. Biased V and J gene segment usage appeared to be present in both thymic and peripheral blood repertoires. According to the related research, thymic TCR repertoires were highly overlapping among unrelated individuals. The study used roughly 8 infant thymus samples plus four related peripheral blood samples to characterize TCR alpha and beta repertoires. The infant donors were about 7 to 250 days old, and the cohort included about 6 males and a couple of females. Thymocytes were mechanically released from the tissue and were stored as pellets of 10-30 million cells at -70 degrees C. Genomic DNA was extracted from frozen cell pellets with a QIAsymphony instrument. Using the immunoSEQ multiplex PCR assay, the TCRB and TCRAD loci were amplified from a standardized quantity of quality-controlled genomic DNA. The amplicons spanned the V(D)J region and were long enough to cover the CDR3 and allow V and J genes to be identified. Amplicon sequencing was performed on an Illumina platform through the commercial immunoSEQ service. Primer bias and sequencing errors were corrected as previously described, and TCRAD and TCRB were defined on the basis of the IMGT database. immunoSEQ Analyzer 3.0 and VDJTools were used for repertoire analysis, which covered basic statistics, V/J segment usage, diversity estimates, rarefaction and pairwise overlap. To estimate diversity, the Chao1, ChaoE, Efron-Thisted, Shannon and inverse Simpson indices were applied, and diversity was also estimated on datasets down-sampled to the smallest sample. Repertoire overlap was assessed by strict matching of CDR3 nucleotide sequence, V gene and J gene, and clustering was done by Jaccard-based multidimensional scaling. On average, approximately 860,000 unique TCRB clonotypes were obtained from thymus samples, compared with around 78,000 from blood samples.

The clonotype was recovered from a boy younger than two with a congenital heart defect. Donor details come from another sample of the same person, matched by shared clones. The sequenced sample consisted of thymocytes. In this chain, TRBV6-5 is recombined with TRBJ2-1, and TRBD2 matches 12 of the central bases. The bases read TGTGCCAGCAGTTATCTTGGGACTAGCGGGTATGAGCAGTTCTTC. This yields the protein CASSYLGTSGYEQFF.